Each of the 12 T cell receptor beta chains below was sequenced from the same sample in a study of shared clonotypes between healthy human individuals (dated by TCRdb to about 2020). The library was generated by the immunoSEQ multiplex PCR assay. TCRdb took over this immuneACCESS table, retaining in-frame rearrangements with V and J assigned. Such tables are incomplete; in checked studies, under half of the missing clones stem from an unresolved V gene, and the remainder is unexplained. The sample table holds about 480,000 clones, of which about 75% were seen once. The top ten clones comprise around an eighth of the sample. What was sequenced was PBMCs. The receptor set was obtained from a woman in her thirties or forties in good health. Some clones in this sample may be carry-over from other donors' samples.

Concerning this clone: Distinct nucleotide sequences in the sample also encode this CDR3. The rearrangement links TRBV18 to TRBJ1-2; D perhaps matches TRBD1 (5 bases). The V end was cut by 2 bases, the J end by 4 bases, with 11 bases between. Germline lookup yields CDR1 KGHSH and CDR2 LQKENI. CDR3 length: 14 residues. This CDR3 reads CASSPGFGGYGYTF. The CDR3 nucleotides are TGTGCCAGCTCACCAGGCTTCGGGGGCTATGGCTACACCTTC.

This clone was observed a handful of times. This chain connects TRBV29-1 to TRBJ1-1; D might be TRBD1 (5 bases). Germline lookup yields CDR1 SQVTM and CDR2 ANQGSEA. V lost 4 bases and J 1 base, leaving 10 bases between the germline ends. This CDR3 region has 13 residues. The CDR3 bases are TGCAGCGTTGCCCGGGGGACGAACACTGAAGCTTTCTTT. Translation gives CSVARGTNTEAFF.

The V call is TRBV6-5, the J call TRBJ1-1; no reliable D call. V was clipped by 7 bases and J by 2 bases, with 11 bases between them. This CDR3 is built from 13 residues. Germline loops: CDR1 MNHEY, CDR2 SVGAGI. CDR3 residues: CASNPAGNTEAFF. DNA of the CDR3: TGTGCCAGCAACCCTGCAGGAAACACTGAAGCTTTCTTT.

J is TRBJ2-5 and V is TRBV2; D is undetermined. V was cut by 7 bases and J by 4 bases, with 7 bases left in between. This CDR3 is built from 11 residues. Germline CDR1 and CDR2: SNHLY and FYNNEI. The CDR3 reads CASTQAETQYF. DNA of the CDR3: TGTGCCAGCACCCAGGCAGAGACCCAGTACTTC.

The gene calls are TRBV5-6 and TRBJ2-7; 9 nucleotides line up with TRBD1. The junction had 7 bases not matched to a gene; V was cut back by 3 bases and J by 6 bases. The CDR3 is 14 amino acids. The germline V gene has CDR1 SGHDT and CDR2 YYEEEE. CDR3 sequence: CASSWGTGPLEQYF. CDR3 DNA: TGTGCCAGCAGCTGGGGGACAGGGCCACTCGAGCAGTACTTC.

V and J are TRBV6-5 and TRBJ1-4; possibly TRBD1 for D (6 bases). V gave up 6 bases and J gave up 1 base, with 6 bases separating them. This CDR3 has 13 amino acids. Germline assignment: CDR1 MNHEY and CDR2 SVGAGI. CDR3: CASRGQTNEKLFF. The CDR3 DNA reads TGTGCCAGCAGGGGACAAACTAATGAAAAACTGTTTTTT.

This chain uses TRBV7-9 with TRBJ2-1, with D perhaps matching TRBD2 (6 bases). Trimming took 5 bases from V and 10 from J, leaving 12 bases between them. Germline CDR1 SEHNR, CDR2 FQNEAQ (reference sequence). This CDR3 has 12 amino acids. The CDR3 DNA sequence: TGTGCCAGCAGCCTAGGGAGGCAAGAGCAGTTCTTC. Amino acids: CASSLGRQEQFF. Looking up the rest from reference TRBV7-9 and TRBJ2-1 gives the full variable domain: DTGVSQNPRHKITKRGQNVTFRCDPISEHNRLYWYRQTLGQGPEFLTYFQNEAQLEKSRLLSDRFSAERPKGSFSTLEIQRTEQGDSAMYLCASSLGRQEQFFGPGTRLTVL.

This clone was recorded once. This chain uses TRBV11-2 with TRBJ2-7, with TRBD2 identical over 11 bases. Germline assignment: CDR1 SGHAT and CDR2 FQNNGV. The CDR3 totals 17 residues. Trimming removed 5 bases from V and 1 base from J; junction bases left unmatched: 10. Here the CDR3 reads CASSRTSGSLISYEQYF. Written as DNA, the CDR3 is TGTGCCAGCAGCCGTACTAGCGGGAGTCTGATTTCCTACGAGCAGTACTTC.

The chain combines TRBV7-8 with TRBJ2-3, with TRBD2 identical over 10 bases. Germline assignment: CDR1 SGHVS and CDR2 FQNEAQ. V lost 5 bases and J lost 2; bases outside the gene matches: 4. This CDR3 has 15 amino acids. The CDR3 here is CASSPGLAVTDTQYF. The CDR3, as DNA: TGTGCCAGCAGCCCCGGACTAGCGGTCACAGATACGCAGTATTTT.

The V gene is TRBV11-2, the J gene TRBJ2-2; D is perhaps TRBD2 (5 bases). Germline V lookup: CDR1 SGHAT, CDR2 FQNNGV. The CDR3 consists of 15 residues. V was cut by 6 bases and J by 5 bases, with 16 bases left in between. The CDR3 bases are TGTGCCAGCAGGATACATGCCGGGGTGACCGGGGAGCTGTTTTTT. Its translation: CASRIHAGVTGELFF.

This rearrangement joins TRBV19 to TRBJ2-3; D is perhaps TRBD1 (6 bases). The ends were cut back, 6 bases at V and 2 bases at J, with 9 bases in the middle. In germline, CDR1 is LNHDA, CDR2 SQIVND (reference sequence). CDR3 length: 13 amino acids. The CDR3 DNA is TGTGCCAGTAGCGGGACACACACAGATACGCAGTATTTT. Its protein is CASSGTHTDTQYF.

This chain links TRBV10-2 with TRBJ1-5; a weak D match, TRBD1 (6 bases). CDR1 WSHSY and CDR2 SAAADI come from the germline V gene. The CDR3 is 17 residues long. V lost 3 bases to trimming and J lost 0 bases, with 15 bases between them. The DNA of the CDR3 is TGCGCCAGCAGTGACTCCCGGGACACTTATAGCAATCAGCCCCAGCATTTT. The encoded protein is CASSDSRDTYSNQPQHF.